This T cell receptor beta chain is drawn from a study of cytomegalovirus exposure and HLA in healthy donors (dated 2017 in TCRdb). In terms of the full investigation: According to an earlier analysis of 587 of the donors, about 179 million T cells yielded 90 million to 130 million unique TCR beta sequences and about 300 Gb of sequence data. Rather than drawing on any new phenotypic data, the later analysis identified candidate immune exposures from TCR beta sequences and the way those sequences occurred across donors. An early release covering roughly 640 HLA-typed donors comprised 300 to 350 gigabases of sequencing data and roughly 86 million unique TCR sequences. The number of donors typed differed by locus, with roughly 629-640 for A, B, C, DRB1 and DQB1, over 500 for DQA1, 606 for DPA1, and over 400 for DPB1. All discovery cohort repertoires had been generated on a single sequencing platform. HLA typing covered class I and class II loci at four-digit resolution. The T cell repertoires of around 670 subjects were profiled by immunosequencing and related to cytomegalovirus serostatus. An earlier analysis of more than 450 of the donors used high-throughput TCR beta sequencing to judge whether each TCR beta V gene segment behaved as functional or pseudogenic. Because of strong linkage in the cohort, four to six DR-DQ haplotypes were treated as single units for association and clustering. The genetic ancestry cluster associated with self-reported Caucasian donors included 81% of the roughly 410 genotyped donors. On average, approximately 250,000 unique TCR beta nucleotide sequences were sequenced per donor among about 400 genotyped donors of the cohort, with 15% to 20% of those sequences being non-productive. A later genetic analysis used genome-wide SNP genotypes for about three fifths of the 666 donors, treating that subset as a discovery cohort. In addition to the first cohort of hundreds of subjects, a separate validation cohort of approximately 130 different subjects was used. In a later analysis, previously published TCR beta repertoires from 600 to 850 donors were re-analyzed and high-resolution HLA genotyping was added so that TCR occurrence patterns could be studied. Donor age, sex, ethnicity and CMV serostatus were compiled alongside the repertoire data. The study was designed to test whether signatures of past pathogen exposure could be identified by cataloging public T cell receptors. High-throughput TCR immunosequencing, statistical association of individual TCRs with disease status, and machine learning were combined to predict cytomegalovirus infection status.

The cohort comprised 670 or so healthy bone marrow donors. At the time of sampling, all cohort members were nominally healthy, though unrecorded immune exposures were likely present. The donor was CMV seronegative and was included in the group of about 400 seronegative cohort members. Each donor provided a peripheral blood sample, and peripheral blood mononuclear cells were used for TCR beta sequencing. The Qiagen DNeasy Blood Extraction Kit was used to extract genomic DNA from the blood cell samples. Points the paper makes about the study in general: At a false discovery rate of 0.05, a later analysis linked 16,000 or so TCR beta sequences to specific HLA alleles. According to a later analysis, most CMV-associated TCR beta chains appeared to be HLA-restricted, and the HLA associations seemed to be driven largely by CMV exposure. Cytomegalovirus status was reported to be diagnosed by the classifier with high specificity and sensitivity in both the original and validation cohorts. This cohort had only TCR beta chains sequenced, and the lack of alpha or paired-chain data limited which features could be detected. A later analysis found that HLA-associated TCR beta chains were more clonally expanded and had lower generation probabilities than equally common non-associated chains. The study listed 164 TCR beta chains as associated with cytomegalovirus. A group of highly shared sequence variants was considered likely to be a technical artifact of the sequencing pipeline. Immune exposure information for the cohort was limited to CMV serostatus. Because counts were too low, 15 to 20 rarely observed V segments, including chromosome 9 orphons, were left out of the earlier analysis of 500 to 750 of the donors. According to a later analysis, TCR association rates differed among HLA loci, with DRB1 alleles showing the most associated TCRs and HLA-C alleles showing the fewest. Across donors, most TCR sequences were observed very rarely, whereas some public TCRs were present in many individuals. A few of the identified cytomegalovirus-associated TCR beta chains were confirmed in vitro to be specific for cytomegalovirus antigens. A further reported finding was that TCR beta sequences accurately predicted the HLA-A and HLA-B alleles for most subjects in the first cohort. V-gene and J-gene trimming of TCR beta chains was associated with a missense DCLRE1C variant in a later genetic analysis, and the association was replicated in an independent cohort. In a later genetic analysis, fewer N-insertions in productive TCRs were reported among donors in an Asian-associated ancestry cluster than the roughly 700-donor mean. The 87-base-pair reads could not distinguish some IMGT-functional V segments, including TRBV6-2 and TRBV6-3, so those segments were excluded. Sequencing depth was assumed to be roughly uniform across donors in the presence/absence analyses, though that assumption may not hold. In an earlier analysis of some 540 of the donors, most TCR beta V segments appeared in productive rearrangements about 90% or about 30% of the time, broadly matching IMGT annotations. Assigning TCR associations to individual alleles was difficult when HLA alleles, especially DR and DQ, strongly co-occurred. Because HLA typing was unavailable for some donors at each locus, only the typed subset was used in association tests. A later analysis reported that several top co-occurrence clusters appeared linked to parvovirus B19, influenza, CMV and Epstein-Barr virus. Correlated functional status among segregating V segments might reflect linkage disequilibrium, but an unknown experimental factor could not be ruled out. The authors suggested that the approach could potentially be extended to other disease states and immunological phenotypes.

Library generation was performed with the immunoSEQ multiplex PCR assay. For the multiplex PCR, a mixture combining 60 forward primers for TCR Vbeta segments and 13 reverse primers for TCR Jbeta segments was used. The CDR3 region of rearranged TCR beta genes was amplified from genomic DNA by a multiplex PCR assay. The amplified TCR beta libraries were sequenced on the Illumina HiSeq System as 87-base-pair reads. Per the authors' processing: In a later analysis, about 80 million unique TCR beta chains were counted across the roughly 700 repertoires, and around 11 million of these chains were shared by at least two donors. To remove PCR and sequencing errors, raw reads were error-corrected and collapsed into unique sequences using a nearest-neighbor algorithm that merged closely related sequences. Alignment of CDR3 sequences to IMGT reference sequences was used to assign V, D and J gene segments. Each retained sequence needed at least a six-nucleotide match to both a V gene segment and a J gene segment. Rearrangements were called productive when the CDR3 lacked stop codons and stayed in frame with V and J; all others were non-productive. Following IMGT convention, CDR3 was defined as the stretch from the second conserved V-encoded cysteine up to the conserved J-encoded phenylalanine. Sequences without an unambiguous match to a single V gene segment were excluded from the earlier analysis of several hundred of the donors. In an earlier analysis of several hundred of the donors, a V segment was called functional when productive rearrangements were above 56.7%, and segregating when the standard deviation between donors exceeded 5%. A statistical classification framework was built for diagnosing cytomegalovirus status from the catalog of TCR beta chain sequences. V and J gene assignment, in a later analysis, came from comparing TCR nucleotide sequences with IMGT/GENE-DB human TR gene sequences. The TCRdist pipeline was used in a later analysis to assign CDR3 sequences and most-parsimonious VDJ recombination scenarios. In a later analysis, each TCR beta chain was defined by its CDR3 amino acid sequence together with its V-gene family, and reads lacking a unique V-gene family were excluded. To address suspected cross-contamination and a sequencing artifact, a later analysis removed 450 to 700 highly shared, low-generation-probability nucleotide sequences. In a later analysis, a clonal expansion index was calculated for each public chain from normalized within-repertoire ranks of inferred template counts. Generation probabilities in a later analysis came from a VDJ recombination model fitted to out-of-frame rearrangements, and those results were checked against IGoR. In a later analysis, hypergeometric tests were used to score TCR-TCR, TCR-HLA and TCR-CMV co-occurrence, with a repertoire-size bias correction applied to TCR pairs. False discovery rates were estimated in a later analysis by permuting HLA or CMV assignments 20 times. A later analysis grouped co-occurring TCRs with DBSCAN, adding TCRdist sequence similarity when clustering within HLA-allele-positive subsets. Repertoires with fewer than 30,000 or more than 120,000 public chains were left out of co-occurrence clustering, as were five repertoires with anomalous nucleotide sharing. TCRdb took over this immuneACCESS table, retaining in-frame rearrangements with V and J assigned. Such tables are incomplete; in checked studies, under half of the missing clones stem from an unresolved V gene, and the remainder is unexplained. V and J calls and clone size are given by that table; D and trimming were obtained from the DNA. Present in this sample are approximately 210,000 clones, around 87% of which were seen just once. The top ten clones comprise roughly 1.7% of the sample.

Details on this clone: Its antigen is unknown. No qualities accompany the bases; no much larger clone lies one base away.

From the germline V gene (reference sequence), CDR1 is LNHDA and CDR2 is SQIVND. From the cysteine through the phenylalanine, the CDR3 covers 13 amino acids. The retained sequence is limited to the CDR3, 39 bases, with the frame set at the first base. V lost 8 bases and J lost 3 bases; the stretch between them is 13 bases long. This receptor was identified in a woman aged 18-29 years in good health and CMV-seronegative. The rearranged segments are TRBV19 and TRBJ1-1, with TRBD1 as a weak D call on 6 bases. Sequencing used PBMCs. The CDR3 sequence is CASWNPGDTEAFF. The nucleotide sequence reads TGTGCCAGTTGGAATCCAGGGGACACTGAAGCTTTCTTT.